The next 2 T cell receptor beta chains were all read from a single sample in a study of Ad26.COV2.S vaccination and SARS-CoV-2 variants (dated by TCRdb to the early 2020s). Library preparation used the immunoSEQ multiplex PCR assay. The immuneACCESS repertoire file appears here via TCRdb, limited to in-frame rearrangements. These files lack a portion of the clones; in checked studies, under half of the deficit traces to unresolved V genes, and the cause of the others is not known. This sample comprises 350,000 to 450,000 clones, roughly 87% of them detected only once. The ten top clones hold roughly 3.2% of the sample. The meaning of the sample's treatment or condition label: approximately 18 received Ad26.COV2.S at low or high dose, single or two shots; several received placebo; per-sample allocation not given. Repertoires of vaccine and placebo recipients were sequenced from samples taken on day 63 after the first injection.

Source: peripheral blood, taken in a trial of Ad26.COV2.S vaccine versus placebo. The receptors stem from a person aged 18-60 years who received the Ad26.COV2.S COVID-19 vaccine or a placebo.

The CDR3 DNA reads as TGTGCCAGCAGCTTACGAGGACAGAAAGAGACCCAGTACTTC. Translating it yields CASSLRGQKETQYF. The rearrangement uses TRBV7-3 and TRBJ2-5; possibly TRBD1 for D (6 bases). The CDR3 spans 14 residues. The V end was cut by 2 bases, the J end by 3 bases, with 10 bases between. CDR1 SGHTA and CDR2 FQGTGA come from the germline V gene.

This chain connects TRBV30 to TRBJ2-3, with D possibly matching TRBD2 (6 bases). Germline CDR1 and CDR2: GTSNPN and SVGIG (reference sequence). V was pared by 1 base and J by 6 bases, with 11 bases between. The CDR3 consists of 13 residues. The CDR3 region has the DNA TGTGCCTGGAGTGCCCTTGGGGGGGATACGCAGTATTTT. Residues: CAWSALGGDTQYF.